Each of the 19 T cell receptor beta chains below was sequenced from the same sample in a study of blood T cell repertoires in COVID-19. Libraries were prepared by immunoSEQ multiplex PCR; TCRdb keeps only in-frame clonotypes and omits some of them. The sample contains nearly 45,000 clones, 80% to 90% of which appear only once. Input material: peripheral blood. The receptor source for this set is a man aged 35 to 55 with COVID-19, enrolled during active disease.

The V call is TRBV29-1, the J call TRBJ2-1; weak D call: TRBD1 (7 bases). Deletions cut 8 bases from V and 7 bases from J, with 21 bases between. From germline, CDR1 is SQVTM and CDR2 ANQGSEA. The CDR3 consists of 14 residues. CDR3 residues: CSTKQGTGYNEQFF. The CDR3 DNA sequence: TGCAGCACCAAACAGGGGACTGGATATAATGAGCAGTTCTTC.

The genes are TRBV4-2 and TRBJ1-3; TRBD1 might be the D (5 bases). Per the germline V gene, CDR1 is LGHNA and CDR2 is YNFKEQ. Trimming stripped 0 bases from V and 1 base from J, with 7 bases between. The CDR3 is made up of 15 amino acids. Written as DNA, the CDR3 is TGTGCCAGCAGCCAAGATAGGGGTTCTGGAAACACCATATATTTT. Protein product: CASSQDRGSGNTIYF.

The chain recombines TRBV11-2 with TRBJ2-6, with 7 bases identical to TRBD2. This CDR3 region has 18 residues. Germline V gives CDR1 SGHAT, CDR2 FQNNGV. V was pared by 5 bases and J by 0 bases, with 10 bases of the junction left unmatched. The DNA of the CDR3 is TGTGCCAGCAGCCCCCAGACTAGCCACTACTCTGGGGCCAACGTCCTGACTTTC. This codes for CASSPQTSHYSGANVLTF. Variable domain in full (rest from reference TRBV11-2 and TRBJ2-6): EAGVAQSPRYKIIEKRQSVAFWCNPISGHATLYWYQQILGQGPKLLIQFQNNGVVDDSQLPKDRFSAERLKGVDSTLKIQPAKLEDSAVYLCASSPQTSHYSGANVLTFGAGSRLTVL.

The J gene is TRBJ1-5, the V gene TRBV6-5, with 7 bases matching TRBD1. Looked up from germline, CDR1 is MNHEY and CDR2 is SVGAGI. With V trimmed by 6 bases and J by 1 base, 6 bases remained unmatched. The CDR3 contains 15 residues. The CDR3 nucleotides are TGTGCCAGCAGGGTGACAGGGACAAGCAATCAGCCCCAGCATTTT. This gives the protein CASRVTGTSNQPQHF.

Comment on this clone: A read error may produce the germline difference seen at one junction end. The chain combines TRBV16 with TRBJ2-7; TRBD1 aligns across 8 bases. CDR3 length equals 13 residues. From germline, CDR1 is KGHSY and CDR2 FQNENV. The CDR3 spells CASSPGADRVYRF. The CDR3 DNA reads TGTGCCAGCAGCCCTGGGGCGGACAGGGTTTATCGTTTC.

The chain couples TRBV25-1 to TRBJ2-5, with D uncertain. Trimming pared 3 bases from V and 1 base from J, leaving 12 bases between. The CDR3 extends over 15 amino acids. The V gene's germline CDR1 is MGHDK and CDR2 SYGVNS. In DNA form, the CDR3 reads TGTGCCAGCAGTGACCCTGGGCCATCCCAAGAGACCCAGTACTTC. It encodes CASSDPGPSQETQYF.

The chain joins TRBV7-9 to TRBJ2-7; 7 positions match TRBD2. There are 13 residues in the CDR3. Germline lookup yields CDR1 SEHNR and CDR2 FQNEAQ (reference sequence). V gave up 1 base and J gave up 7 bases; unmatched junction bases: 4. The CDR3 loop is CASSLVASGEQYF. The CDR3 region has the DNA TGTGCCAGCAGCTTAGTAGCTAGCGGTGAGCAGTACTTC. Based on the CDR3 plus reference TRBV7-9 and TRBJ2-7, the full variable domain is DTGVSQNPRHKITKRGQNVTFRCDPISEHNRLYWYRQTLGQGPEFLTYFQNEAQLEKSRLLSDRFSAERPKGSFSTLEIQRTEQGDSAMYLCASSLVASGEQYFGPGTRLTVT.

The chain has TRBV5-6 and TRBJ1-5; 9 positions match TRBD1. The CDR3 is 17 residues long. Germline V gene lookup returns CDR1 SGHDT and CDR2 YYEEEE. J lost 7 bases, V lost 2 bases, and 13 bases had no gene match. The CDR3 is CASSFASGTGLGQPQHF. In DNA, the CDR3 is TGTGCCAGCAGCTTCGCCTCCGGGACAGGGCTTGGACAGCCCCAGCATTTT.

The CDR3 spells CASSKESRGEGFENEQFF. CDR3 bases: TGTGCCAGCAGCAAAGAAAGTAGGGGGGAGGGCTTCGAAAATGAGCAGTTCTTC. This sequence joins TRBV21-1 and TRBJ2-1; TRBD2, as called in the table, went unchecked against the DNA. TRBV21-1 is a pseudogene segment. The CDR3 is 18 amino acids.

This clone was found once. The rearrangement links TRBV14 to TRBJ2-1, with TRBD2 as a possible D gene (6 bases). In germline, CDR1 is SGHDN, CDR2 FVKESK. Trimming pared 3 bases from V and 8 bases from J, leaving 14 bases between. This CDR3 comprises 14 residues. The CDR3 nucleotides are TGTGCCAGCAGCCATACTACCTGGGGGGATGAGCAGTTCTTC. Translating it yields CASSHTTWGDEQFF.

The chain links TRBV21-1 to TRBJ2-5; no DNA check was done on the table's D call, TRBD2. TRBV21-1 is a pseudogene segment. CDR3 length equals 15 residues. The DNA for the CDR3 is TGTGCCAGCAGCAAAGAACCCTATCGAGGAGAGACCCAGTACTTC. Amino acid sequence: CASSKEPYRGETQYF.

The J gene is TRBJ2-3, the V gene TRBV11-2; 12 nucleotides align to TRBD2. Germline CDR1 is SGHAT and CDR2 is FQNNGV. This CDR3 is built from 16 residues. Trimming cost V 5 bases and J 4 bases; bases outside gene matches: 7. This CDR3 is CASSRRLAGVPDTQYF. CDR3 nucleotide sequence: TGTGCCAGCAGCCGCCGACTAGCGGGAGTCCCAGATACGCAGTATTTT. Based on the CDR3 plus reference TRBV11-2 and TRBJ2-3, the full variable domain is EAGVAQSPRYKIIEKRQSVAFWCNPISGHATLYWYQQILGQGPKLLIQFQNNGVVDDSQLPKDRFSAERLKGVDSTLKIQPAKLEDSAVYLCASSRRLAGVPDTQYFGPGTRLTVL.

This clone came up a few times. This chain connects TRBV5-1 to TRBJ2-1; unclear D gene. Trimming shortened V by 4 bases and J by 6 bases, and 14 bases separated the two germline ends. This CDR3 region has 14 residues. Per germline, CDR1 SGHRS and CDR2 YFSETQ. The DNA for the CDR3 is TGCGCCAGCAGCCCCGGTTTACTCTCCAATGAGCAGTTCTTC. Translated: CASSPGLLSNEQFF. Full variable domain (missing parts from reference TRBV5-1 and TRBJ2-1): KAGVTQTPRYLIKTRGQQVTLSCSPISGHRSVSWYQQTPGQGLQFLFEYFSETQRNKGNFPGRFSGRQFSNSRSEMNVSTLELGDSALYLCASSPGLLSNEQFFGPGTRLTVL.

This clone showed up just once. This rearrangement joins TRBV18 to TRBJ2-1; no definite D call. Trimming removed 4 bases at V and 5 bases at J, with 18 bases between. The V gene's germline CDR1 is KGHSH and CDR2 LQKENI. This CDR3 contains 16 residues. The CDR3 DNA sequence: TGTGCCAGCTCACTACCTACTGGCCTAGAGGACAATGAGCAGTTCTTC. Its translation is CASSLPTGLEDNEQFF.

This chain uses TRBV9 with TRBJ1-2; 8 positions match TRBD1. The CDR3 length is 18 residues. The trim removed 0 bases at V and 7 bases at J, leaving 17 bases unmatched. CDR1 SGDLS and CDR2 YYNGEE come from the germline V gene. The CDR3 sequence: CASSVDQAWGRGQGGYTF. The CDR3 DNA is TGTGCCAGCAGCGTAGATCAAGCGTGGGGCAGGGGGCAAGGTGGCTACACCTTC.

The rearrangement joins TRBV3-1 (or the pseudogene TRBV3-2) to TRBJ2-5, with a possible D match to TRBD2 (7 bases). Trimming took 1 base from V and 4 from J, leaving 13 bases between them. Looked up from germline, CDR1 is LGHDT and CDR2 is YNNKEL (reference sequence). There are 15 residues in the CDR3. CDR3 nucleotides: TGTGCCAGCAGCCAAGGGGGGGGCCGTCGAGAGACCCAGTACTTC. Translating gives CASSQGGGRRETQYF.

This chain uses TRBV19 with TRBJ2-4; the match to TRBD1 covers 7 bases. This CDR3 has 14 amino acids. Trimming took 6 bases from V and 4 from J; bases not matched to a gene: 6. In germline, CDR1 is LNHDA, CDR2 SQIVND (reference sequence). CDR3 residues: CASSPGQVKNIQYF. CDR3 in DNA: TGTGCCAGTAGCCCAGGACAGGTTAAAAACATTCAGTACTTC.

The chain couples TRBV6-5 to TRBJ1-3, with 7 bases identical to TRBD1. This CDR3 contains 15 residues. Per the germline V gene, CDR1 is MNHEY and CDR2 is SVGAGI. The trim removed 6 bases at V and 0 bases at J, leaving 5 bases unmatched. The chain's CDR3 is CASRATGDSGNTIYF. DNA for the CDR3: TGTGCCAGCAGGGCCACAGGGGACTCTGGAAACACCATATATTTT.

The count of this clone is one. CDR3 nucleotide sequence: TGTGCTAGTGGTTTCCGGACAGAAACAGATACGCAGTATTTT. This sequence encodes CASGFRTETDTQYF. The rearrangement links TRBV12-5 to TRBJ2-3; D perhaps matches TRBD1 (6 bases). The CDR3 sequence is 14 residues long. Germline loops: CDR1 LGHNT, CDR2 FRNRAP. With 3 bases removed from V and 3 bases from J, the gap between germline ends came to 10 bases. The whole variable domain, filled in from reference TRBV12-5 and TRBJ2-3, reads DARVTQTPRHKVTEMGQEVTMRCQPILGHNTVFWYRQTMMQGLELLAYFRNRAPLDDSGMPKDRFSAEMPDATLATLKIQPSEPRDSAVYFCASGFRTETDTQYFGPGTRLTVL.